This T cell receptor beta chain stems from a study of blood T cell repertoires in COVID-19. Clones were read by immunoSEQ multiplex PCR, and TCRdb kept only the in-frame ones, dropping some. The sample records just over 250,000 clones, approximately 88% being singletons. The material sequenced was peripheral blood. The receptor was isolated from a woman in her sixties or seventies with COVID-19, enrolled during active disease.

CDR3 nucleotides: TGCGCCAGCAGCCAAGAATTTCCCGTAGAGACCCAGTACTTC. As protein: CASSQEFPVETQYF. The chain recombines TRBV4-1 with TRBJ2-5; no reliable D call. V was trimmed by 0 bases and J by 4 bases, leaving 9 bases between them. The CDR3 contains 14 residues. The germline V gene encodes CDR1 MGHRA and CDR2 YSYEKL.